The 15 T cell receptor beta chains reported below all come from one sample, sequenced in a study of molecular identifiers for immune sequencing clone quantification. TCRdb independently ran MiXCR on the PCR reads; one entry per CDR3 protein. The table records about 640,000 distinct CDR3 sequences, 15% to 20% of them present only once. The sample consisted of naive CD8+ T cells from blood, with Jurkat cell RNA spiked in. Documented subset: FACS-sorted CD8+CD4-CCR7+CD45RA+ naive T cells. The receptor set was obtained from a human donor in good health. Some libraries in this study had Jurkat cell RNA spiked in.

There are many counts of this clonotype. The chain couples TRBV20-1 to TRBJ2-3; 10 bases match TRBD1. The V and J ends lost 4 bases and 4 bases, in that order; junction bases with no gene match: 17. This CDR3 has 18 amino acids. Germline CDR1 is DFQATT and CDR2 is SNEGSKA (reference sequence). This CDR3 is CSANRQGASGRSADTQYF. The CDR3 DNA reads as TGCAGTGCTAACCGACAGGGGGCGTCGGGACGGTCAGCAGATACGCAGTATTTT.

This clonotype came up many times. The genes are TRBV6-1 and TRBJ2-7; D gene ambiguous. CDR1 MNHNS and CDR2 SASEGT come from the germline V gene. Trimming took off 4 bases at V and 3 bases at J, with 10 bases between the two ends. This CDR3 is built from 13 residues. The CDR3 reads CASSVSRDYEQYF. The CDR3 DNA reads TGTGCCAGCAGTGTTTCTCGAGACTACGAGCAGTACTTC.

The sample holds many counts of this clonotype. The CDR3 DNA is TGTGCCAGCTCACCGGGACAGGGGGCGGCGAGGCAGTACTTC. Translation gives CASSPGQGAARQYF. J is TRBJ2-7 and V is TRBV6-5; 12 nucleotides line up with TRBD1. CDR1 MNHEY and CDR2 SVGAGI come from the germline V gene. The CDR3 is 14 residues long. V was clipped by 8 bases and J by 9 bases; unmatched bases: 11.

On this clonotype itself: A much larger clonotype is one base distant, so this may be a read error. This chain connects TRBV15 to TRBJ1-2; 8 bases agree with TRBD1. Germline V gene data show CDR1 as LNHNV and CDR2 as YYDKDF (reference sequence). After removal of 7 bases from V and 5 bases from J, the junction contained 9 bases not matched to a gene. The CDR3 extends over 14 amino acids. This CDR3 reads CATNNWDRPYGYTF. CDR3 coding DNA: TGTGCCACCAACAACTGGGACAGGCCGTATGGCTACACCTTC.

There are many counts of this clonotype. DNA of the CDR3: TGCAGCGTTGATGTAGCGGGAGACACCGGGGAGCTGTTTTTT. This encodes CSVDVAGDTGELFF. The chain combines TRBV29-1 with TRBJ2-2; 9 nucleotides line up with TRBD2. The CDR3 has 14 amino acids. The V and J ends lost 3 bases and 3 bases, in that order; junction bases with no gene match: 2. Germline V gene data show CDR1 as SQVTM and CDR2 as ANQGSEA.

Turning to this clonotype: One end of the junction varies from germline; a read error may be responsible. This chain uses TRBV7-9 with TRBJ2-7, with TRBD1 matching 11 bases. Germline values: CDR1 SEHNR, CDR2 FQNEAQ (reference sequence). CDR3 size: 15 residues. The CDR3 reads CASSLAGTGGDEQSF. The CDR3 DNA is TGTGCCAGCAGCTTAGCCGGGACAGGGGGGGACGAGCAGTCCTTC.

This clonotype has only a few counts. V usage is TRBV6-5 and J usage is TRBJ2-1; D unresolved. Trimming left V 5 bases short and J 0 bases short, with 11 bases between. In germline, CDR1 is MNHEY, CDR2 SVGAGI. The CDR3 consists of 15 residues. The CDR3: CASSPWGNSYNEQFF. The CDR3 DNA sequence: TGTGCCAGCAGTCCCTGGGGAAACTCCTACAATGAGCAGTTCTTC.

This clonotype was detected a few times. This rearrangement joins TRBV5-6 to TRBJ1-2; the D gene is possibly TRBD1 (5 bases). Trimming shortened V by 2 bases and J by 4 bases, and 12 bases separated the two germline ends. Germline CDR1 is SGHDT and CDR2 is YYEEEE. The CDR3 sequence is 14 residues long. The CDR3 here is CASSFTTEPYGYTF. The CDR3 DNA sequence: TGTGCCAGCAGCTTTACGACAGAACCCTATGGCTACACCTTC. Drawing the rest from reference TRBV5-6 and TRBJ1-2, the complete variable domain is DAGVTQSPTHLIKTRGQQVTLRCSPKSGHDTVSWYQQALGQGPQFIFQYYEEEERQRGNFPDRFSGHQFPNYSSELNVNALLLGDSALYLCASSFTTEPYGYTFGSGTRLTVV.

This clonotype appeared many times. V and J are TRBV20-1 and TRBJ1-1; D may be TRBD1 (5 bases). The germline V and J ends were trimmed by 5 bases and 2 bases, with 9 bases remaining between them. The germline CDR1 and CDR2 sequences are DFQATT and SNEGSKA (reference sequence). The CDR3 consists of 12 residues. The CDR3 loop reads CSAPGINTEAFF. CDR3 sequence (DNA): TGCAGTGCTCCAGGGATAAACACTGAAGCTTTCTTT.

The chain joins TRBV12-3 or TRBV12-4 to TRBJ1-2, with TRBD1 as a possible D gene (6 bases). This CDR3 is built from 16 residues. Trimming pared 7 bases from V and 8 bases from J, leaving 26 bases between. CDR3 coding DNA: TGTGCCAGCAAAGGGTCCTCAGGGGCCCTGTCGAGAGGCTACACCTTC. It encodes CASKGSSGALSRGYTF.

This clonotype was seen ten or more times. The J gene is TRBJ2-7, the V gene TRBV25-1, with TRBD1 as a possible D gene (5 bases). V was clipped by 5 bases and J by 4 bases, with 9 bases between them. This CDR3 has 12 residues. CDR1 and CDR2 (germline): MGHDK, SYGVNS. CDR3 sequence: CASSQTAYEQYF. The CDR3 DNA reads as TGTGCCAGCAGTCAGACAGCATACGAGCAGTACTTC.

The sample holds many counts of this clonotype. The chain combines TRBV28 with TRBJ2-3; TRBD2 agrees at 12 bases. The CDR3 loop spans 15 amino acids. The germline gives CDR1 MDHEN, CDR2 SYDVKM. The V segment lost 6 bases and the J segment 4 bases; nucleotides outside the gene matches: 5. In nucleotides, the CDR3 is TGTGCCAGCAGCCCGACTAGCGGGAGCTCAGATACGCAGTATTTT. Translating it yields CASSPTSGSSDTQYF.

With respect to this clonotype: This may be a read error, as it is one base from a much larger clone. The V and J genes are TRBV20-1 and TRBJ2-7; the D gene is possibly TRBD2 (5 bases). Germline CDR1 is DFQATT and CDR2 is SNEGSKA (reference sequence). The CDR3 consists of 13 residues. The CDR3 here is CSAGSAYSYGQYF. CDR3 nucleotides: TGCAGTGCAGGGAGCGCCTACTCCTACGGGCAGTACTTC.

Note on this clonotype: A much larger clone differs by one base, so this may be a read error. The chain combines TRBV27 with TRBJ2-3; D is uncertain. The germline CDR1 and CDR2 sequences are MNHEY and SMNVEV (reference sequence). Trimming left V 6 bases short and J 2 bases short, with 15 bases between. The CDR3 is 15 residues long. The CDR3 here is CASRSLLSNTDTQYF. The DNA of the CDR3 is TGTGCCAGCAGGTCTCTTCTCTCTAACACAGATACGCAGTATTTT.

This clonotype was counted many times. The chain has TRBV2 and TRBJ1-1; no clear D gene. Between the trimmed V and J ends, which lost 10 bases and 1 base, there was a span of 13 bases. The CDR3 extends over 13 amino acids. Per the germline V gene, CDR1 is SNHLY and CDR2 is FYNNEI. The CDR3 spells CATARTPNTEAFF. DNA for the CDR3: TGTGCCACCGCCAGGACGCCGAACACTGAAGCTTTCTTT. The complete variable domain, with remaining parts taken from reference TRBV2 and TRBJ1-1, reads EPEVTQTPSHQVTQMGQEVILRCVPISNHLYFYWYRQILGQKVEFLVSFYNNEISEKSEIFDDQFSVERPDGSNFTLKIRSTKLEDSAMYFCATARTPNTEAFFGQGTRLTVV.